This T cell receptor beta chain was identified in a study of response to subunit inactivated influenza vaccine. The CDR3 has 15 amino acids. The junction had 9 bases not matched to a gene; V was cut back by 6 bases and J by 7 bases. The germline gives CDR1 MNHNS, CDR2 SASEGT. Study-level results: The study's authors posited that every seasonal influenza vaccination enlists few new T cells.

TCRdb reprocessed the RT-PCR reads via MiXCR and lists one record per CDR3 protein. This table has approximately 520,000 distinct CDR3 sequences, 16% appearing once. To note about this clonotype: No antigen is known for it.

Sequencing used CD4+ T cells sorted from PBMCs, obtained 23 months after vaccination. The chain joins TRBV6-1 to TRBJ1-6, with TRBD1 identical over 7 bases. The receptor was derived from a man aged 50 to 69 who received an inactivated influenza vaccine. In nucleotides, the CDR3 is TGTGCCAGCAGGCCGACCGGGACAGTCAATTCACCCCTCCACTTT. Amino acid sequence: CASRPTGTVNSPLHF.